This TCR beta chain was sequenced during a study of blood T cell repertoires in COVID-19. Study-level background: Material from acute and convalescent COVID-19 was sourced from the United States, Italy and Spain. Nucleic acid was either cDNA or gDNA, and it came from T cells, B-cell-depleted T cells, or PBMCs.

Original methodology: Reference gene primers were amplified, and this amplification served to estimate nucleated cell counts. Using immunoSEQ multiplex PCR, the repertoire was profiled, and TCRdb retains in-frame clones only, with some absent. The V and J calls and the clone size are those of that table, but D and trimming were determined from the DNA. The sample holds about 44,000 clones, 82% seen once. V lost 7 bases, J lost 2 bases, and 5 bases stayed unmatched. Germline-derived CDR1 and CDR2 are SEHNR and FQNEAQ (reference sequence). The CDR3 is made up of 15 amino acids. This chain joins TRBV7-9 and TRBJ2-1, with 10 positions matching TRBD2. Sequences were obtained from peripheral blood. This receptor was identified in a woman aged 70 to 79 with acute or convalescent COVID-19. The CDR3 sequence is CASIEGLAAYNEQFF. The CDR3 DNA reads TGTGCCAGCATCGAAGGACTAGCGGCCTACAATGAGCAGTTCTTC.